This is a list of T cell receptor beta chains from one sample in a study of radiotherapy plus CTLA-4 blockade in lung cancer. Using immunoSEQ multiplex PCR, the repertoire was profiled, and TCRdb retains in-frame clones only, with some absent. The table includes about 90,000 clones, approximately 83% detected once. The sample here was peripheral blood, taken from a patient treated with radiotherapy plus ipilimumab. These receptors all stem from a human donor with non-small cell lung cancer that progressed on radiotherapy plus ipilimumab. The CDR3 runs from the conserved cysteine through the conserved F or W. A D gene is named only where the DNA matches it firmly. The size entry is marked missing in some rows and otherwise reads once, few, many or a size class.

>TRBJ2-3|TRBV7-2|TRBD2|NA
TGTGCCAGCAGCTTAGACCGGGCTAGCGGGAGGTTCGGGCAGTATTTT
CASSLDRASGRFGQYF
>TRBJ1-1|TRBV27|TRBD1|once
TGTGCCAGCTGTAAACTAGGACAGGGGGCCCCGAACACTGAAGCTTTCTTT
CASCKLGQGAPNTEAFF
>TRBJ2-1|TRBV9|NA|NA
TGTGCCAGCAGCCCCCGTACAGCGATCCCCTACAATGAGCAGTTCTTC
CASSPRTAIPYNEQFF
>TRBJ1-4|TRBV20-1|NA|NA
TGCAGTGCTTCAGGGGTTGAAAAACTGTTTTTT
CSASGVEKLFF
>TRBJ1-5|TRBV6-4|NA|NA
TGTGCCAGCAGTGAGGCGGGAGGGAATCAGCCCCAGCATTTT
CASSEAGGNQPQHF
>TRBJ1-1|TRBV29-1|NA|NA
TGCAGCGTCGCCGCAGGGTCCGCGAACACTGAAGCTTTCTTT
CSVAAGSANTEAFF
>TRBJ2-2|TRBV11-3|NA|NA
TGTGCCAGCAGCTTAGGGGGCCAGGGAAGCACCGGGGAGCTGTTTTTT
CASSLGGQGSTGELFF
>TRBJ2-7|TRBV7-2|NA|NA
TGTGCCAGCAGTTCGACAACCTACGAGCAGTACTTC
CASSSTTYEQYF
>TRBJ2-7|TRBV6-5|NA|NA
TGTGCCAGCAGTTCCCCCCGGACCAGGGTAGTAGAGCAGTACTTC
CASSSPRTRVVEQYF
>TRBJ1-2|TRBV7-2|TRBD1|NA
TGTGCCAGCAGCGTATCCGGGACAGCCTATGGCTACACCTTC
CASSVSGTAYGYTF
>TRBJ2-7|TRBV7-9|NA|NA
TGTGCCAGCACCTTTATCGGAGGGTACTCCTACGAGCAGTACTTC
CASTFIGGYSYEQYF
>TRBJ2-3|TRBV27|TRBD2|NA
TGTGCCAGCAGTAGGAAAAGCGGGAGTAGCACAGATACGCAGTATTTT
CASSRKSGSSTDTQYF
>TRBJ1-1|TRBV19|NA|NA
TGTGCCAGTGCCATAGCTCTATTACGGGGCACTGAAGCTTTCTTT
CASAIALLRGTEAFF
>TRBJ2-6|TRBV5-4|TRBD1|once
TGTGCCAGCAGCGGACAGGGGTCTGGGGCCAACGTCCTGACTTTC
CASSGQGSGANVLTF
>TRBJ1-1|TRBV10-3|NA|once
TGTGCCATCAGTGAGTCGCAAGGGGTTGGCACTGAAGCTTTCTTT
CAISESQGVGTEAFF
>TRBJ2-1|TRBV5-1|TRBD2|NA
TGCGCCAGCAGCTTGGAGCGGGGGGCTAATGAGCAGTTCTTC
CASSLERGANEQFF
>TRBJ1-2|TRBV30|NA|few
TGTGCCTGGAGTTACTCCGAGGGTTCTGGCTACACCTTC
CAWSYSEGSGYTF
>TRBJ1-1|TRBV7-3|NA|few
TGTGCCAGCAGCTATCAGGGGAACACTGAAGCTTTCTTT
CASSYQGNTEAFF
>TRBJ2-7|TRBV27|NA|NA
TGTGCCAGCAGTCCGGTGGTCGGCTACGAGCAGTACTTC
CASSPVVGYEQYF
>TRBJ2-7|TRBV5-1|NA|once
TGCGCCAGCAGCCCCATTGGGACCTACGAGCAGTACTTC
CASSPIGTYEQYF
>TRBJ1-2|TRBV10-3|NA|NA
TGTGCCATCAGTGAGTCGGCGCGGTATGGCTACACCTTC
CAISESARYGYTF
>TRBJ1-2|TRBV7-9|NA|NA
TGTGCCAGCAGCTCCAGCGGGGTCAACTATGGCTACACCTTC
CASSSSGVNYGYTF
>TRBJ2-5|TRBV28|TRBD1|once
TGTGCCAGCACTACAGGGGGCCATGAGACCCAGTACTTC
CASTTGGHETQYF
>TRBJ1-2|TRBV5-1|NA|NA
TGCGCCAGCAGCTTGGGCCCCCGGGGCGGAGGCTATGGCTACACCTTC
CASSLGPRGGGYGYTF
>TRBJ2-7|TRBV19|NA|NA
TGTGCCAGTAGTTTCCAGGCGATCCTCGGGGCGTACGAGCAGTACTTC
CASSFQAILGAYEQYF
>TRBJ1-4|TRBV5-1|TRBD1|NA
TGCGCCAGCAGCCAGGGGGTCGGGTTCGCAAGGGCGGCAGGGGATGAAAAACTGTTTTTT
CASSQGVGFARAAGDEKLFF
>TRBJ1-1|TRBV14|NA|NA
TGTGCCAGCAAGCAGGGCTTTGCGAACACTGAAGCTTTCTTT
CASKQGFANTEAFF
>TRBJ2-2|TRBV14|NA|NA
TGTGCCAGCAGCCAAGTCCAGGGTAGTCACACCGGGGAGCTGTTTTTT
CASSQVQGSHTGELFF
>TRBJ1-1|TRBV9|NA|NA
TGTGCCAGCAGCGTAGCCTCGAACACTGAAGCTTTCTTT
CASSVASNTEAFF
>TRBJ2-1|TRBV9|NA|once
TGTGCCAGCAGCTCCCATATTATGGATGAGCAGTTCTTC
CASSSHIMDEQFF
>TRBJ2-5|TRBV12-2|NA|NA
TGTGCAAGTCGCCCCACTTGGGGGGGACACTACCAAGAGACCCAGTACTTC
CASRPTWGGHYQETQYF
>TRBJ2-3|TRBV11-3|TRBD2|NA
TGTGCCAGCAGCGAGACTAGCGGGACATTCACGGATACGCAGTATTTT
CASSETSGTFTDTQYF
>TRBJ1-1|TRBV10-3|NA|NA
TGTGCCATCAGTGAGCCCAGGGTTGAAGCTTTCTTT
CAISEPRVEAFF
>TRBJ2-1|TRBV5-4|NA|NA
TGTGCCAGCAGCTTGGCCGGTGCGGGGTCATACAATGAGCAGTTCTTC
CASSLAGAGSYNEQFF
>TRBJ2-1|TRBV28|NA|NA
TGTGCCAGCAGTTTAGGGCAGGGTGAGCAGTTCTTC
CASSLGQGEQFF
>TRBJ1-1|TRBV13|NA|NA
TGTGCCAGCAGCAACGGTTGGGGGGGGAACACTGAAGCTTTCTTT
CASSNGWGGNTEAFF
>TRBJ1-2|TRBV5-8|TRBD1|NA
TGTGCCAGCAGCTTCTTGTCCGGGACAGGGAGGAACTATGGCTACACCTTC
CASSFLSGTGRNYGYTF
>TRBJ2-1|TRBV9|TRBD2|NA
TGTGCCAGCAGCGCGACTAGCGGGAGTTGGGATGAGCAGTTCTTC
CASSATSGSWDEQFF
>TRBJ1-1|TRBV7-2|NA|NA
TGTGCCAGCAGCCCACCCAGGGGGAACACTGAAGCTTTCTTT
CASSPPRGNTEAFF
>TRBJ1-2|TRBV9|NA|NA
TGTGCCAGCAGCCCGGGACATTCAGCTAACTATGGCTACACCTTC
CASSPGHSANYGYTF
>TRBJ2-7|TRBV30|NA|NA
TGTGCCTGGAGTAAGGACTCCTACGAGCAGTACTTC
CAWSKDSYEQYF
>TRBJ2-4|TRBV23-1|NA|once
TGCGCCAGCAGCCGCCCGAGTGGATCCAAAAACATTCAGTACTTC
CASSRPSGSKNIQYF